The 4 T cell receptor beta chains presented below share a single source sample, sequenced in a study of human T cells and chemical hapten exposure. Described time point: pre-sensitization, week 0. The treatment denotes: therapeutic diphenylcyclopropenone sensitization with weekly scalp DPC. MiXCR, applied by TCRdb to the RACE reads, yields one record per CDR3 protein. The sample shows over 85,000 distinct CDR3 sequences, less than 14% of them seen only once. The source was whole blood, collected in connection with sensitization to the hapten diphenylcyclopropenone (DPC). The receptors here all came from a woman in her sixties or seventies with alopecia areata. Some clones in this sample may be carry-over from other donors' samples.

The sample holds many counts of this clonotype. The CDR3 DNA sequence: TGTGCCAGCAGCCAGGAAAATAATTCACCCCTCCACTTT. Translating it yields CASSQENNSPLHF. The V gene is TRBV3-1, the J gene TRBJ1-6; D is undetermined. V was trimmed by 3 bases and J by 5 bases, leaving 5 bases between them. This CDR3 is 13 amino acids long. The V gene's germline CDR1 is LGHDT and CDR2 YNNKEL (reference sequence). Variable domain in full (rest from reference TRBV3-1 and TRBJ1-6): DTAVSQTPKYLVTQMGNDKSIKCEQNLGHDTMYWYKQDSKKFLKIMFSYNNKELIINETVPNRFSPKSPDKAHLNLHINSLELGDSAVYFCASSQENNSPLHFGNGTRLTVT.

There are a few counts of this clonotype. The chain carries TRBV18 and TRBJ1-5; 9 bases map to TRBD1. The CDR3 has 15 amino acids. Losses at the gene ends were 0 bases for V and 4 bases for J; bases not matched to a gene: 1. CDR1 and CDR2 from the germline V gene are KGHSH and LQKENI. The CDR3 DNA sequence: TGTGCCAGCTCACCACCGGGACAGGGAAATCAGCCCCAGCATTTT. Its protein is CASSPPGQGNQPQHF.

In this sample, this clonotype turned up many times. The J gene is TRBJ2-1, the V gene TRBV10-1; D uncertain. The length of the CDR3 is 15 residues. Germline CDR1 is WNHNN and CDR2 is SYGVQD (reference sequence). V lost 0 bases, J lost 9 bases, and 15 bases lay in between. CDR3 protein: CASSESGVGWGEQFF. The CDR3 nucleotides are TGCGCCAGCAGTGAGTCTGGGGTAGGGTGGGGTGAGCAGTTCTTC.

The chain joins TRBV13 to TRBJ2-3; TRBD2 aligns across 9 bases. The V gene's germline CDR1 is PRHDT and CDR2 FYEKMQ (reference sequence). V was clipped by 2 bases and J by 1 base; unmatched bases: 4. This CDR3 region has 16 residues. In DNA form, the CDR3 reads TGTGCCAGCAGCTTAAGCGCTAGCGGGGGCACAGATACGCAGTATTTT. This gives the protein CASSLSASGGTDTQYF.